These T cell receptor beta chains were read from a single sample in a study of glioma-infiltrating T cells. One entry per CDR3 protein results from TCRdb running MiXCR on the multiplex PCR reads. Of 90,000 to 100,000 distinct CDR3 sequences in the sample, 35% to 45% are singletons; the top ten hold under 40%. Sequenced sample: glioma tissue, nonneoplastic brain tissue, or PBMCs (not recorded which). These TCRs come from a human donor with low-grade glioma or glioblastoma, undergoing nonglioma brain surgery, or in good health (not recorded which). CDR3s leave out the opening cysteine and the closing phenylalanine or tryptophan. Each record gives: V gene, clone size, CDR3 protein. The size entry is marked missing in some rows and otherwise reads once, few, many or a size class.

TRBV2	many	ASRPPGTGGEQPQH
TRBV27	many	ASSPYTTGGGSPLH
TRBV15	many	ATSRDPTLNTEAF
TRBV11-2	.	ASSLIAGTWRVKETQY
TRBV7-9	many	ASSLLGGKETQY
TRBV25-1	.	ARESGDNLR
TRBV15	once	ATSMVGMAETPS
TRBV6-1	.	ASIYSVGRLNTEAF
TRBV7-6	many	ASSLSRGAYEQY
TRBV7-2	many	ASSLIPGQIPYEQY
TRBV6-1	many	ASSELQRGTQY
TRBV27	many	ASSPNKDQPQH
TRBV7-9	many	ASRTLTGLTNTGELF
TRBV27	once	ASRGSGAYEQY
TRBV2	.	ASSGDRASSYNPPLH
TRBV30	few	AWSATTGRKAEAF
TRBV24-1	many	ATSDPKKYNEQF
TRBV6-2/TRBV6-3	.	ASRRDSSSYNEQF
TRBV19	many	ASSIDSFRGNEQF
TRBV10-3	many	AIGTGGTYEQY
TRBV7-6	.	ASSLEGDGDTQY
TRBV3-1	many	ASSQDQAGNRWGYT
TRBV20-1	many	SARVPDRALDEQF
TRBV19	many	ASMGQRGYGYT
TRBV11-2	few	ASSFGGGEIPDTQY
TRBV28	many	ASSLAGPTDTQY
TRBV7-3	many	ASSFRIPETQY
TRBV27	.	ASSSVLNSPLH
TRBV5-1	few	ASSTGTSFETQY
TRBV20-1	many	SARDDRGGRAF
TRBV7-8	many	ASSLVQGAPSPYEQY
TRBV6-2/TRBV6-3	many	ASSYSGQGAPEQY
TRBV29-1	many	SGFSVSYNEQF
TRBV9	few	ASSPSTGGIQPQH
TRBV24-1	many	ATSDLDSQETQY
TRBV7-9	many	ASSLIQGGRTDTQY
TRBV20-1	many	SGTSGNEQY
TRBV3-1	many	ASSQKQGSEQY
TRBV20-1	many	SAGDPGQGYT
TRBV6-2/TRBV6-3	many	ASSQRTSGRADTQY
TRBV12-3/TRBV12-4	many	ASRDRVEKLF
TRBV19	many	ASSHGEQTEAF
TRBV29-1	many	SVEDVSRTGRNQETQY